The rows below give T cell receptor beta chains drawn from one sample of a study of STAT5B mutations in CD4+ large granular lymphocyte leukemia. Method: immunoSEQ multiplex PCR; TCRdb's copy keeps in-frame clones and lacks some. The sample holds 30,000 to 35,000 clones, roughly 65% seen once. Sequencing was done on a sample of CD4+ T cells from blood buffy coats. Source of these receptors: a human donor in good health. Each CDR3 is given with its conserved first and last residue. Each record gives: V gene, D gene, clone size, J gene, CDR3 protein, CDR3 DNA. The D gene is left open where the match is weak. Some rows have no size entry. The others give once, few or many, or a class for an expanded clone.

>TRBV9|TRBD1|-|TRBJ2-3
CASSSGQAPDTQYF
TGTGCCAGCAGCTCGGGACAGGCCCCAGATACGCAGTATTTT
>TRBV6-6|TRBD1|-|TRBJ2-3
CASSKRVDRVGDTQYF
TGTGCCAGCAGTAAACGAGTCGACAGGGTCGGAGATACGCAGTATTTT
>TRBV7-7|TRBD2|once|TRBJ2-5
CASSLTGLAGTQYF
TGTGCCAGCAGCTTAACGGGACTAGCTGGGACCCAGTACTTC
>TRBV25-1|-|-|TRBJ1-5
CASSGARGAGDQPQHF
TGTGCCAGCAGTGGGGCCCGGGGGGCGGGTGATCAGCCCCAGCATTTT
>TRBV7-2|TRBD2|-|TRBJ2-1
CASSLAAGSHNEQFF
TGTGCCAGCAGCTTAGCAGCGGGGTCCCACAATGAGCAGTTCTTC
>TRBV5-1|TRBD1|-|TRBJ1-3
CASSLGQGGNTIYF
TGCGCCAGCAGCTTGGGACAGGGTGGAAACACCATATATTTT
>TRBV7-6|-|few|TRBJ2-2
CASSLMETGELFF
TGTGCCAGCAGCTTAATGGAGACCGGGGAGCTGTTTTTT
>TRBV10-3|-|few|TRBJ2-2
CAISTAGELFF
TGTGCCATCAGTACCGCCGGGGAGCTGTTTTTT
>TRBV9|-|few|TRBJ2-7
CASSVTDHEQYF
TGTGCCAGCAGCGTGACAGATCACGAGCAGTACTTC
>TRBV20-1|-|-|TRBJ2-5
CSAPSQETQYF
TGCAGTGCCCCTTCCCAAGAGACCCAGTACTTC
>TRBV7-8|-|-|TRBJ2-1
CASSLSHNEQFF
TGTGCCAGCAGCTTATCCCACAATGAGCAGTTCTTC
>TRBV11-3|-|-|TRBJ2-2
CASSLRGGVVSGELFF
TGTGCCAGCAGCTTAAGGGGCGGGGTAGTCTCCGGGGAGCTGTTTTTT
>TRBV7-8|TRBD2|-|TRBJ2-1
CASREGRWRGGHNNEQFF
TGTGCCAGCAGAGAGGGGAGATGGCGGGGGGGCCATAACAATGAGCAGTTCTTC
>TRBV29-1|-|-|TRBJ1-1
CSVVWGWNTEAFF
TGCAGCGTTGTGTGGGGGTGGAACACTGAAGCTTTCTTT
>TRBV7-8|-|-|TRBJ2-5
CASSTSIGRETQYF
-
>TRBV11-3|TRBD2|-|TRBJ2-3
CASSLDRGDGALDTQYF
TGTGCCAGCAGCTTAGATCGGGGGGACGGGGCGTTAGATACGCAGTATTTT
>TRBV23-1|TRBD1|few|TRBJ2-2
CASSQAGGFPGELFF
TGCGCCAGCAGTCAAGCAGGGGGCTTCCCCGGGGAGCTGTTTTTT
>TRBV5-1|TRBD1|once|TRBJ1-2
CASSLDRGQRINYGYTF
TGCGCCAGCAGCTTGGACAGGGGGCAGAGAATTAACTATGGCTACACCTTC
>TRBV7-8|TRBD1|-|TRBJ2-7
CASSLRGQGAHEQYF
TGTGCCAGCAGCTTAAGGGGACAGGGCGCCCACGAGCAGTACTTC
>TRBV5-1|-|-|TRBJ2-2
CASNGLVGDPTGELFF
TGCGCCAGCAATGGCCTCGTAGGGGACCCCACCGGGGAGCTGTTTTTT
>TRBV4-2|-|-|TRBJ1-2
CASSQGGPVLNYGYTF
TGTGCCAGCAGCCAAGGCGGGCCAGTTTTAAACTATGGCTACACCTTC
>TRBV12-5|-|few|TRBJ2-7
CASARSDEQYF
TGTGCTAGTGCAAGGTCGGACGAGCAGTACTTC
>TRBV7-2|-|-|TRBJ2-1
CASSISRYNEQFF
TGTGCCAGCAGCATTAGCCGATACAATGAGCAGTTCTTC
>TRBV11-2|TRBD1|-|TRBJ1-6
CASSLPGGWNSPLHF
TGTGCCAGCAGCTTACCAGGGGGCTGGAATTCACCCCTCCACTTT
>TRBV6-6|-|-|TRBJ2-5
CASSYYLQGQETQYF
TGTGCCAGCAGTTACTACCTCCAGGGACAAGAGACCCAGTACTTC
>TRBV6-5|-|once|TRBJ2-7
CASSYRIDRSYEQYF
TGTGCCAGCAGTTACCGGATCGACCGGTCCTACGAGCAGTACTTC
>TRBV30|-|few|TRBJ1-2
CAWGTGSGGLYGYTF
TGTGCCTGGGGAACAGGGTCGGGGGGCCTTTATGGCTACACCTTC
>TRBV4-3|-|-|TRBJ1-6
CASSQEGSPSYNSPLHF
TGCGCCAGCAGCCAAGAGGGCAGCCCCTCCTATAATTCACCCCTCCACTTT
>TRBV28|-|-|TRBJ1-5
CASSLPPSQGWNQPQHF
TGTGCCAGCAGTTTACCCCCGTCACAGGGTTGGAATCAGCCCCAGCATTTT
>TRBV6-5|TRBD1|once|TRBJ1-5
CASKDREESNQPQHF
TGTGCCAGCAAAGACAGGGAGGAGAGCAATCAGCCCCAGCATTTT
>TRBV5-6|TRBD1|-|TRBJ1-3
CASSPTGNGNTIYF
TGTGCCAGCAGCCCGACAGGGAACGGGAACACCATATATTTT
>TRBV4-1|TRBD2|-|TRBJ2-7
CASSQDRAGDLLF
TGCGCCAGCAGCCAAGATAGGGCGGGGGACCTCCTTTTC
>TRBV5-1|-|-|TRBJ2-2
CASEDTPSRELFF
TGCGCCAGCGAGGACACTCCGAGTAGGGAGCTGTTTTTT
>TRBV18|-|-|TRBJ2-3
CASSPRLTSTDTQYF
TGTGCCAGCTCACCTAGATTGACGAGCACAGATACGCAGTATTTT
>TRBV27|-|few|TRBJ1-4
CASSLSLRPGQEKLFF
TGTGCCAGCAGTTTATCGCTCCGCCCAGGTCAGGAAAAACTGTTTTTT
>TRBV19|TRBD1|few|TRBJ1-2
CASRGPGQGALGYTF
TGTGCCAGTAGGGGACCGGGACAGGGGGCCCTTGGCTACACCTTC
>TRBV30|-|few|TRBJ1-1
CAGQRERATLSPGGAFF
TGTGCCGGACAACGGGAACGGGCTACCCTATCCCCGGGTGGTGCTTTCTTT
>TRBV9|TRBD1|-|TRBJ1-4
CASSVGGQPNEKLFF
TGTGCCAGCAGCGTAGGGGGACAGCCTAATGAAAAACTGTTTTTT
>TRBV5-1|TRBD1|-|TRBJ2-1
CASSLEDRVWNEQFF
TGCGCCAGCAGCTTGGAAGACAGGGTTTGGAATGAGCAGTTCTTC
>TRBV19|-|-|TRBJ2-7
CASSTHGSSYEQYF
TGTGCCAGTAGTACCCACGGGAGCTCCTACGAGCAGTACTTC
>TRBV5-1|-|-|TRBJ1-2
CAQKQEPYGYTF
TGCGCCCAAAAACAGGAACCCTATGGCTACACCTTC
>TRBV15|-|-|TRBJ1-2
CATSRDLDRPGNGYTF
TGTGCCACCAGCAGAGATCTAGACAGACCCGGGAATGGCTACACCTTC
>TRBV28|-|-|TRBJ1-1
CASSLQGHMNTEAFF
TGTGCCAGCAGTTTACAGGGACACATGAACACTGAAGCTTTCTTT
>TRBV5-1|TRBD2|-|TRBJ2-2
CASSPSSGRNTGELFF
TGCGCCAGCAGCCCGTCTAGCGGGAGGAACACCGGGGAGCTGTTTTTT
>TRBV5-6|TRBD1|-|TRBJ2-7
CASSSGTGSSFGYEQYF
TGTGCCAGCAGCTCCGGGACAGGGTCTTCGTTCGGCTACGAGCAGTACTTC
>TRBV7-2|-|-|TRBJ2-7
CASSPQGFGEQYF
TGTGCCAGCAGCCCCCAGGGGTTCGGTGAGCAGTACTTC
>TRBV5-4|-|-|TRBJ2-5
CASNFEGRETQYF
TGTGCCAGCAACTTTGAGGGAAGAGAGACCCAGTACTTC
>TRBV7-8|-|-|TRBJ2-1
CASSYGGPSYNEQFF
TGTGCCAGCAGCTACGGGGGGCCCTCCTACAATGAGCAGTTCTTC
>TRBV2|-|-|TRBJ2-7
CASSPGGNSYEQYF
TGTGCCAGCAGCCCTGGCGGGAACTCCTACGAGCAGTACTTC
>TRBV6-6|-|-|TRBJ1-2
CASRPSGDYGYTF
TGTGCCAGCAGACCGTCAGGGGACTATGGCTACACCTTC
>TRBV2|-|-|TRBJ1-6
CASSDGRYSPLHF
TGTGCCAGCAGTGATGGCAGGTACTCACCCCTCCACTTT
>TRBV6-1|-|-|TRBJ2-3
CASSEQGPTDTQYF
TGTGCCAGCAGTGAACAGGGGCCCACAGATACGCAGTATTTT
>TRBV28|-|few|TRBJ1-2
CASSSGIYGYTF
TGTGCCAGCAGTTCAGGGATCTATGGCTACACCTTC
>TRBV30|-|-|TRBJ2-2
CAWRAAPRVGGELFF
TGTGCCTGGAGAGCCGCGCCTAGGGTCGGCGGGGAGCTGTTTTTT
>TRBV9|-|-|TRBJ1-2
CASSVAPTVDYTF
TGTGCCAGCAGCGTAGCTCCAACCGTCGACTACACCTTC